This TCR beta chain appears in the sequencing data of a study of response to subunit inactivated influenza vaccine (dated by TCRdb to 2017 to 2018). Regarding the complete study: The study used deep quantitative T cell receptor repertoire profiling to track responses to a trivalent subunit inactivated influenza vaccine. What the authors observed across the whole study: It was suggested by the authors that each seasonal influenza vaccination may recruit only a limited number of new T cells.

Libraries were constructed by RT-PCR. Sequenced on an Illumina HiSeq 2500. The public reads were reprocessed in TCRdb via fastp at Q25 and MiXCR, keeping in-frame beta chains. Rows with a matching CDR3 protein are joined into one entry that keeps the most common DNA and genes. The table for this sample lists roughly 570,000 distinct CDR3 sequences; over 10% of them were counted only once. Roughly 13% of the sample rests with the top ten. The time point label here, explained by the study, means: approximately 40 days after influenza vaccine administration. A note on this clonotype: Its antigen is still unknown. Base-call qualities are not available, and no considerably larger clone is one nucleotide away.

From the germline V gene (reference sequence), CDR1 is SEHNR and CDR2 is FQNEAQ. The CDR3, from cysteine to phenylalanine, totals 12 residues. Only the CDR3 DNA stays, 36 bases, in frame from base 1. V loses 5 bases of germline sequence and J loses 5 bases, and the interval between the two ends is 10 bases. The clonotype originates from a man aged 45-60 years who received an inactivated influenza vaccine. Donor details come from another sample of the same person, matched by shared clones. Sequencing was performed on PBMCs from blood, taken roughly 48 days after vaccination. The chain joins TRBV7-9 to TRBJ2-7; confidence is insufficient to name the D gene. The DNA is as follows: TGTGCCAGCAGCCCATCCGGGCACGAGCAGTACTTC. Translated, it reads CASSPSGHEQYF.